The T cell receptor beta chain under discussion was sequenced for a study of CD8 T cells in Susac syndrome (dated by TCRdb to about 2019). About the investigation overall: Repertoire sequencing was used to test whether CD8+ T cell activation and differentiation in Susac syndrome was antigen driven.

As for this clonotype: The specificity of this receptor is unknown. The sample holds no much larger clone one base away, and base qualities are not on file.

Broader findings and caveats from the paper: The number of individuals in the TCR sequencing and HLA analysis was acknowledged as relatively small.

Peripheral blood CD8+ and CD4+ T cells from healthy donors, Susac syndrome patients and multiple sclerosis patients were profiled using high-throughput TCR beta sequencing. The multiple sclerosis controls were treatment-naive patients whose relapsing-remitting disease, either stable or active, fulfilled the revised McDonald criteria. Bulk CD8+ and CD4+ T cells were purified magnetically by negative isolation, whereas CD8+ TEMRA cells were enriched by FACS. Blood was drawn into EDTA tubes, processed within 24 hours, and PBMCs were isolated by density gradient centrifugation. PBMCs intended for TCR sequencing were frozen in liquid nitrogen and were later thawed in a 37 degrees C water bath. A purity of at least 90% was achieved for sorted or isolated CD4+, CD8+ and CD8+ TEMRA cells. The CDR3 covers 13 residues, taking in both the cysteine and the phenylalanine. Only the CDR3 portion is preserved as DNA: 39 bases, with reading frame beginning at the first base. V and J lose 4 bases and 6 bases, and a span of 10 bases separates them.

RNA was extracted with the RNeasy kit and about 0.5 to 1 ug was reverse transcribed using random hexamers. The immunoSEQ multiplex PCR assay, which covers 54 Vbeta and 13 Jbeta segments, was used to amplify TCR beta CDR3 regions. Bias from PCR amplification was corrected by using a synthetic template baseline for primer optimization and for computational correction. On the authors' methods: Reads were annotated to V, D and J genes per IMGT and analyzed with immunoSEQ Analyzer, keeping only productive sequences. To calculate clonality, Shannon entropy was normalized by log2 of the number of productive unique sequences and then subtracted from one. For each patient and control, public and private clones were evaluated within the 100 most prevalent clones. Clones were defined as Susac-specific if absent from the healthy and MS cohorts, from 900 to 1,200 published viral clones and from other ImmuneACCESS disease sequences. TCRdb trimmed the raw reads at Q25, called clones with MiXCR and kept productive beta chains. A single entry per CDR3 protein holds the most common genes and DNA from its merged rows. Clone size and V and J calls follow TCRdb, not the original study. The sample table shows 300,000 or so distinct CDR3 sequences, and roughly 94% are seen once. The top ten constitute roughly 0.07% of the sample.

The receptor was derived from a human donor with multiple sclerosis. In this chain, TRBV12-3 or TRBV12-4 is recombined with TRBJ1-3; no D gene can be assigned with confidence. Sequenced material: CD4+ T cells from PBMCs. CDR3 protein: CASSSYQENTIYF. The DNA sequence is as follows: TGTGCCAGCAGTTCGTACCAGGAAAACACCATATATTTT.